Listed here are 6 T cell receptor beta chains from one sample, sequenced in a study of blood T cells in healthy people across ages. Then a second PCR, running about 6 to 12 cycles, was carried out with a sample-barcoded 5' primer and a J-beta primer mix. TCRdb re-derived calls from the 5' RACE reads in MiXCR, one entry per CDR3 protein. The sample lists about 800,000 distinct CDR3 sequences; around 50% were seen once. Sequencing was carried out using blood. These receptors were obtained from a man of 80 years or more in good health.

The chain links TRBV7-2 to TRBJ2-7; perhaps D is TRBD1 or TRBD2 (5 bases each). Between the trimmed V and J ends, which lost 3 bases and 1 base, there was a span of 13 bases. CDR1 and CDR2 (germline): SGHTA, FQGNSA. CDR3 size: 15 residues. The CDR3 sequence is CASSFNPGPSYEQYF. In nucleotides, the CDR3 is TGTGCCAGCAGCTTCAACCCGGGACCGTCCTACGAGCAGTACTTC.

The chain links TRBV4-1 to TRBJ1-5, with D unclear. This CDR3 spans 18 amino acids. V dropped 0 bases and J dropped 3 bases, with 18 bases sitting between them. Germline V gene sequence: CDR1 MGHRA, CDR2 YSYEKL. This CDR3 reads CASSQEWAGLSLNQPQHF. DNA for the CDR3: TGCGCCAGCAGCCAAGAGTGGGCGGGTCTCTCTCTCAATCAGCCCCAGCATTTT.

V and J are TRBV7-2 and TRBJ2-1; TRBD1 is a possible D gene (5 bases). The CDR3 runs to 15 residues. Trimming took 0 bases from V and 3 from J, leaving 9 bases between them. Germline assignment: CDR1 SGHTA and CDR2 FQGNSA. As DNA, the CDR3 is TGTGCCAGCAGCTTAGCTTATCAGGGCTACAATGAGCAGTTCTTC. This encodes CASSLAYQGYNEQFF.

This clonotype was detected only a few times. The chain uses TRBV7-9 and TRBJ1-2, with unresolved D. The germline V gene encodes CDR1 SEHNR and CDR2 FQNEAQ (reference sequence). CDR3 length: 15 residues. V was shortened by 3 bases and J by 7 bases, with 18 bases between the two germline ends. CDR3 protein: CASSFYEAGLGGYTF. CDR3 nucleotide sequence: TGTGCCAGCAGCTTCTATGAAGCCGGATTGGGTGGCTACACCTTC. The full variable domain, with the rest looked up from reference TRBV7-9 and TRBJ1-2, is DTGVSQNPRHKITKRGQNVTFRCDPISEHNRLYWYRQTLGQGPEFLTYFQNEAQLEKSRLLSDRFSAERPKGSFSTLEIQRTEQGDSAMYLCASSFYEAGLGGYTFGSGTRLTVV.

V usage is TRBV20-1 and J usage is TRBJ1-1, with 9 positions matching TRBD1. V shed 3 bases and J 0 bases; nucleotides not matched to a gene: 5. The CDR3 spans 15 residues. The germline V gene encodes CDR1 DFQATT and CDR2 SNEGSKA (reference sequence). In nucleotides, the CDR3 is TGCAGTGCTAGTCAGACAGGGGGTGTGAACACTGAAGCTTTCTTT. Its protein is CSASQTGGVNTEAFF.

The CDR3 reads CASTHRGQYIQYF. DNA of the CDR3: TGTGCCAGCACCCACAGGGGGCAGTACATTCAGTACTTC. The chain recombines TRBV28 with TRBJ2-4; 9 bases align to TRBD1. Trimming at V came to 7 bases and at J to 8 bases, leaving 6 bases not matched to a gene. Germline CDR1 reads MDHEN; CDR2 reads SYDVKM. The CDR3 totals 13 residues.